A selection of T cell receptor beta chains follows, all from one sample in a study of blood T cells in healthy people across ages. Each CDR3 protein gets one entry after TCRdb re-called the 5' RACE reads with MiXCR. The sample lists some 1.8 million distinct CDR3 sequences, about two fifths occurring once. Specimen: blood. Source of these receptors: a human donor in good health. Both conserved end residues are part of each CDR3. Size is stated for part of the rows, as once, few or many counts, or as a class when the clone is expanded.

clone_size: .
v_call: TRBV7-6
j_call: TRBJ2-2
cdr3_aa: CASSLTAYTGELFF

clone_size: .
v_call: TRBV12-3/TRBV12-4
j_call: TRBJ2-1
cdr3_aa: CASSSSGGDLYNEQFF

clone_size: .
v_call: TRBV27
j_call: TRBJ2-7
cdr3_aa: CASSLSGTPYERYF

clone_size: .
v_call: TRBV10-3
j_call: TRBJ2-1
cdr3_aa: CAISESDRFGEQFF

clone_size: few
v_call: TRBV20-1
j_call: TRBJ1-5
cdr3_aa: CSARGRDSYQPQHF

clone_size: .
v_call: TRBV20-1
j_call: TRBJ1-2
cdr3_aa: CSAEPGPLYTF

clone_size: .
v_call: TRBV7-2
j_call: TRBJ1-5
cdr3_aa: CASSLARQDRVMNQPQHF

clone_size: .
v_call: TRBV9
j_call: TRBJ2-7
cdr3_aa: CASSPRGQATYEQYF

clone_size: .
v_call: TRBV20-1
j_call: TRBJ2-1
cdr3_aa: CSARETSGGDPFF

clone_size: once
v_call: TRBV7-8
j_call: TRBJ2-5
cdr3_aa: CASSIYRPGQGKETQYF

clone_size: .
v_call: TRBV18
j_call: TRBJ1-1
cdr3_aa: CASSPNTLNTVTEAFF

clone_size: .
v_call: TRBV7-7
j_call: TRBJ2-5
cdr3_aa: CASSPARDLQETQYF

clone_size: .
v_call: TRBV29-1
j_call: TRBJ1-1
cdr3_aa: CSVPGHPNTEAFF

clone_size: few
v_call: TRBV28
j_call: TRBJ2-5
cdr3_aa: CASSSIGLAGGAEETQYF

clone_size: .
v_call: TRBV20-1
j_call: TRBJ2-1
cdr3_aa: CSARRGAGGGYNEQFF

clone_size: few
v_call: TRBV10-3
j_call: TRBJ2-7
cdr3_aa: CASSRVVPYEQYF

clone_size: .
v_call: TRBV10-3
j_call: .
cdr3_aa: CAIAGGGDEQYF

clone_size: .
v_call: TRBV7-9
j_call: TRBJ1-1
cdr3_aa: CASSFVGLDTEAFF

clone_size: .
v_call: TRBV29-1
j_call: TRBJ1-2
cdr3_aa: CGPPFFLSDYGYTF

clone_size: few
v_call: TRBV20-1
j_call: TRBJ1-2
cdr3_aa: CSAAKRELGFYTF

clone_size: few
v_call: TRBV7-9
j_call: TRBJ2-2
cdr3_aa: CASSFSRTATGELFF

clone_size: few
v_call: TRBV10-3
j_call: TRBJ1-2
cdr3_aa: CAINRNANYGYTF

clone_size: .
v_call: TRBV4-2
j_call: TRBJ2-1
cdr3_aa: CASSQDRGLAGPDEQFF

clone_size: .
v_call: TRBV7-6
j_call: TRBJ1-2
cdr3_aa: CASSPSQIPSYGYTF

clone_size: .
v_call: TRBV27
j_call: TRBJ1-2
cdr3_aa: CASSPLGLEGKVDGYTF

clone_size: .
v_call: TRBV7-2
j_call: TRBJ2-1
cdr3_aa: CASSLLVGGGKSSYNEQFF

clone_size: .
v_call: TRBV6-5
j_call: TRBJ1-1
cdr3_aa: CATTRGGQGGTEAFF

clone_size: .
v_call: TRBV20-1
j_call: TRBJ1-3
cdr3_aa: CSARGPFSGNTIYF

clone_size: .
v_call: TRBV7-2
j_call: TRBJ2-1
cdr3_aa: CASSLDSAGFGNEQFF

clone_size: once
v_call: TRBV29-1
j_call: TRBJ2-2
cdr3_aa: CSVDVPGPTGGELFF

clone_size: .
v_call: TRBV7-6
j_call: TRBJ2-7
cdr3_aa: CASSLGSARLYEQYF

clone_size: .
v_call: TRBV28
j_call: TRBJ1-2
cdr3_aa: CASSLGGQGALGAGYTF

clone_size: few
v_call: TRBV5-1
j_call: TRBJ2-3
cdr3_aa: CASSPGPGADTQYF

clone_size: many
v_call: TRBV20-1
j_call: TRBJ1-5
cdr3_aa: CSAGTTNQPQHF

clone_size: .
v_call: TRBV29-1
j_call: TRBJ1-1
cdr3_aa: CSAGRANTEAFF

clone_size: few
v_call: TRBV7-2
j_call: .
cdr3_aa: CASSPHRTYEQYF

clone_size: .
v_call: TRBV6-6
j_call: TRBJ2-6
cdr3_aa: CASSEWTQRRANVLTF

clone_size: .
v_call: TRBV2
j_call: TRBJ1-2
cdr3_aa: CASSYRTGGYGYTF

clone_size: once
v_call: TRBV5-6
j_call: TRBJ1-1
cdr3_aa: CASSLIRGQGTEAFF

clone_size: .
v_call: TRBV20-1
j_call: TRBJ1-2
cdr3_aa: CSARKGYGYTF

clone_size: .
v_call: TRBV29-1
j_call: TRBJ2-7
cdr3_aa: CSVGGDGVYEQYF

clone_size: few
v_call: TRBV3-1
j_call: TRBJ2-7
cdr3_aa: CASSQRESGGRYEQYF

clone_size: few
v_call: TRBV14
j_call: TRBJ1-2
cdr3_aa: CASSQTGLDGYTF

clone_size: few
v_call: TRBV6-2/TRBV6-3
j_call: TRBJ2-5
cdr3_aa: CASSFLGTSGGQETQYF

clone_size: .
v_call: TRBV21-1
j_call: TRBJ2-4
cdr3_aa: CASSKEKDRGVKNIQYF